The next 14 T cell receptor beta chains were all read from a single sample in a study of blood T cell repertoires in COVID-19. The table came from immunoSEQ multiplex PCR; TCRdb's copy has only in-frame clones and leaves some out. The sample yields tens of thousands of clones, about nine tenths seen once. Sequenced sample: peripheral blood. All receptors derive from an elderly woman with active COVID-19.

The chain couples TRBV9 to TRBJ2-3; 8 bases match TRBD2. With V trimmed by 3 bases and J by 3 bases, 9 bases remained unmatched. The CDR3 totals 16 residues. The germline V gene has CDR1 SGDLS and CDR2 YYNGEE. CDR3 sequence (DNA): TGTGCCAGCAGCGCGTCTGGCGGGAGGAGAACAGATACGCAGTATTTT. Protein: CASSASGGRRTDTQYF.

The V and J genes are TRBV15 and TRBJ2-7; 7 positions agree with TRBD1. V lost 6 bases and J lost 3; bases outside the gene matches: 14. Germline loops: CDR1 LNHNV, CDR2 YYDKDF (reference sequence). This CDR3 is built from 16 residues. The CDR3 DNA follows: TGTGCCACCAGACCCTCAACAGGGGACGTAGGCTACGAGCAGTACTTC. Translated, it gives CATRPSTGDVGYEQYF.

The V gene is TRBV18, the J gene TRBJ2-5; TRBD2 matches 8 bases. Per the germline V gene, CDR1 is KGHSH and CDR2 is LQKENI. The trim removed 0 bases at V and 3 bases at J, leaving 3 bases unmatched. The CDR3 contains 15 residues. For the CDR3, the DNA is TGTGCCAGCTCACCACCCAGTAGCGGGAAAGAGACCCAGTACTTC. This translates into CASSPPSSGKETQYF.

The chain employs TRBV7-9 and TRBJ1-4, with 7 bases identical to TRBD1. V dropped 4 bases and J dropped 8; count of bases not matched to a gene: 7. Germline V gene data show CDR1 as SEHNR and CDR2 as FQNEAQ (reference sequence). The CDR3 is made up of 14 amino acids. The CDR3 is CASSSTGVGEKLFF. DNA for the CDR3: TGTGCCAGCAGCTCAACAGGGGTCGGGGAAAAACTGTTTTTT.

The chain carries TRBV4-2 and TRBJ2-1; 12 positions match TRBD1. This CDR3 has 17 amino acids. Unmatched junction bases numbered 13, after V lost 4 bases and J lost 9 bases. Germline CDR1 LGHNA, CDR2 YNFKEQ. CDR3 amino acids: CASSPSLPGQGAGEQFF. Here the CDR3 DNA reads TGTGCCAGCAGCCCCTCCCTACCGGGACAGGGGGCTGGTGAGCAGTTCTTC.

This sequence joins TRBV10-3 and TRBJ1-6; 8 positions agree with TRBD1. This CDR3 is built from 15 residues. Germline trimming cut 2 bases from V and 9 bases from J; bases unmatched to any gene: 6. CDR1 and CDR2 from the germline V gene are ENHRY and SYGVKD. The CDR3 DNA follows: TGTGCCATCAGTGAGGCCGGACAGGGATCTTCACCCCTCCACTTT. Residues: CAISEAGQGSSPLHF.

The chain recombines TRBV3-1 (or the pseudogene TRBV3-2) with TRBJ2-1; TRBD2 matches at 8 bases. Trimming took 6 bases from V and 7 from J; bases not matched to a gene: 23. The CDR3 has 19 amino acids. Germline CDR1 LGHDT, CDR2 YNNKEL (reference sequence). CDR3 sequence: CASRAAPGGGSGNGNEQFF. CDR3 sequence (DNA): TGTGCCAGCAGAGCGGCCCCCGGCGGGGGTAGCGGGAATGGTAATGAGCAGTTCTTC.

The rearrangement uses TRBV5-8 and TRBJ2-3; a weak D match, TRBD1 (5 bases). The CDR3 sequence is 14 residues long. Trimming removed 3 bases at V and 0 bases at J, with 8 bases between. Germline V gene data show CDR1 as SGHTS and CDR2 as YDEGEE. The chain's CDR3 is CASSSGSSTDTQYF. For the CDR3, the DNA is TGTGCCAGCAGCTCAGGGTCGAGCACAGATACGCAGTATTTT.

The gene calls are TRBV5-6 and TRBJ2-7; 14 bases match TRBD2. The CDR3 length is 18 residues. Germline V gives CDR1 SGHDT, CDR2 YYEEEE. Trimming took 0 bases from V and 2 from J; bases not matched to a gene: 7. The CDR3 here is CASSLGGLAGGETYEQYF. CDR3 nucleotide sequence: TGTGCCAGCAGCTTGGGAGGACTAGCGGGAGGTGAGACCTACGAGCAGTACTTC.

This chain links TRBV5-6 with TRBJ2-7; 10 positions match TRBD2. The CDR3 covers 17 residues. Germline V gives CDR1 SGHDT, CDR2 YYEEEE. Unmatched junction bases numbered 13, after V lost 0 bases and J lost 7 bases. CDR3: CASSLDRLSGRAHEQYF. As DNA, the CDR3 is TGTGCCAGCAGCTTGGATCGACTCAGCGGGAGGGCCCATGAGCAGTACTTC.

The V and J genes are TRBV27 and TRBJ2-3; maybe TRBD1 (6 bases). V shed 4 bases and J shed 3 bases, with 17 bases lying between them. The V gene's germline CDR1 is MNHEY and CDR2 SMNVEV (reference sequence). The CDR3 runs to 16 residues. CDR3 in amino acids: CASSSPNRAGTDTQYF. The CDR3 DNA follows: TGTGCCAGCAGTTCGCCAAACAGGGCAGGGACAGATACGCAGTATTTT.

The CDR3 region has the DNA TGTGCCAGTACTTATATGGCGGCAGCTGATTTCAAGGGCTACACCTTC. It specifies CASTYMAAADFKGYTF. This chain links TRBV19 with TRBJ1-2; no reliable D call. Germline V gene sequence: CDR1 LNHDA, CDR2 SQIVND (reference sequence). V shed 7 bases and J shed 8 bases, with 26 bases lying between them. The CDR3 is 16 amino acids.

The chain recombines TRBV4-3 with TRBJ2-1; 7 bases are shared with TRBD2. The CDR3 totals 16 residues. CDR1 is LGHNA, CDR2 YSLEER, per germline. V was clipped by 3 bases and J by 0 bases; unmatched bases: 5. The CDR3 here is CASSHISGRSYNEQFF. The DNA of the CDR3 is TGCGCCAGCAGCCACATTAGCGGGCGCTCCTACAATGAGCAGTTCTTC.

V is TRBV18 and J is TRBJ1-1; TRBD1 might be the D (5 bases). V was pared by 3 bases and J by 1 base, with 12 bases between. Germline CDR1 is KGHSH and CDR2 is LQKENI. This CDR3 comprises 15 residues. CDR3 coding DNA: TGTGCCAGCTCACCCACCACGGGGGAGAACACTGAAGCTTTCTTT. Amino acid sequence: CASSPTTGENTEAFF.